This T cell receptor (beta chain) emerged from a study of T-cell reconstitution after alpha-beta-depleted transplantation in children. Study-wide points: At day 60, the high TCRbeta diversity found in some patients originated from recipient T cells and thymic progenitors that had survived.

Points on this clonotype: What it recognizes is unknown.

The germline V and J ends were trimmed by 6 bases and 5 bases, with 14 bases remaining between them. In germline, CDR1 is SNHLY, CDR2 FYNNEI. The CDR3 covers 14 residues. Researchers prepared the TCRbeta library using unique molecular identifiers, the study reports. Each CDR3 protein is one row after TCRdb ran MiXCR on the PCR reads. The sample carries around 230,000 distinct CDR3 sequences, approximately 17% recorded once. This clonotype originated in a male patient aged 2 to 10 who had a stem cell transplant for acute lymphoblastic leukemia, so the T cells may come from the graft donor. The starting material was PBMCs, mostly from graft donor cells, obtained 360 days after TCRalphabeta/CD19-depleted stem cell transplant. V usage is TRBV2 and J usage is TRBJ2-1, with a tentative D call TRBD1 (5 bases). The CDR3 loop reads CASRQGLTDNEQFF. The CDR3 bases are TGTGCCAGCAGGCAGGGTCTAACAGACAATGAGCAGTTCTTC.